This entry lists 21 T cell receptor beta chains sequenced from one sample in a study of blood T cells in healthy people across ages (dated by TCRdb to between 2014 and 2017). The library was produced with 5' RACE. Sequencing took place on an Illumina HiSeq 2500. The second PCR ran for about 7 to 11 cycles and used a J-beta primer mix along with a sample-barcoded 5' primer. TCRdb itself trimmed the public reads at Q25 with fastp, ran MiXCR and retained productive beta chains. When rows share a CDR3 protein, they turn into one entry using the most common DNA and genes. Within this sample are roughly 830,000 distinct CDR3 sequences, with about 59% of them counted one time only. The ten largest account for approximately 30% of the sample. The sample taken for sequencing was blood. The receptor set was obtained from a man aged 25 to 45 in good health.

As regards this clonotype: The junction departs from germline at one end; a sequencing error may be responsible. This chain joins TRBV7-3 and TRBJ2-3, with D hard to call. The CDR3 covers 13 residues. From germline, CDR1 is SGHTA and CDR2 FQGTGA. The CDR3 coding sequence is TGTGTCAGCAGCTCCGCCAGCACAGATACGCAGTATTTT. This encodes CVSSSASTDTQYF.

The chain uses TRBV20-1 and TRBJ2-1; D may match TRBD1 or TRBD2 (5 bases each). V lost 5 bases to trimming and J lost 9 bases, with 8 bases between them. The CDR3 runs to 10 residues. Germline V gene data show CDR1 as DFQATT and CDR2 as SNEGSKA (reference sequence). This CDR3 is CSAGTSEQFF. CDR3 sequence (DNA): TGCAGTGCTGGGACGAGTGAGCAGTTCTTC.

V and J are TRBV6-1 and TRBJ2-7, with 9 bases matching TRBD1. Germline V gene lookup returns CDR1 MNHNS and CDR2 SASEGT. This CDR3 has 19 residues. V was pared by 6 bases and J by 4 bases, with 22 bases of the junction left unmatched. The CDR3 spells CASRTGGRATNFMVYEQYF. DNA for the CDR3: TGTGCCAGCAGGACAGGGGGAAGGGCCACAAACTTTATGGTTTACGAGCAGTACTTC.

CDR3 in DNA: TGCGCCAGCAGCCAAGAGTTCAGGACTAGCGTTTACGAGCAGTACTTC. This translates into CASSQEFRTSVYEQYF. The V call is TRBV4-3, the J call TRBJ2-4; 9 bases agree with TRBD2. The better agreement between TRBJ2-7 and the DNA end casts doubt on the J call. Germline lookup yields CDR1 LGHNA and CDR2 YSLEER. This CDR3 comprises 16 residues.

With regard to this clonotype: This could be a read error, since a much larger clone is one nucleotide away. The chain joins TRBV15 to TRBJ2-7; D tentatively reads TRBD1 or TRBD2 (5 bases each). The V gene's germline CDR1 is LNHNV and CDR2 YYDKDF (reference sequence). The CDR3 sequence is 14 residues long. CDR3 sequence reads: CATSRGDGEYEQCF. CDR3 coding DNA: TGTGCCACCAGCAGAGGGGACGGAGAATACGAGCAGTGCTTC.

This clonotype occurred a few times. This chain connects TRBV2 to TRBJ1-4; 10 bases agree with TRBD1. With 5 bases clipped from V and 7 bases from J, the junction kept 7 bases outside the gene matches. Germline V gives CDR1 SNHLY, CDR2 FYNNEI. The CDR3 sequence is 15 residues long. The CDR3 bases are TGTGCCAGCAGTCCCGACAGGGGGCGAACTGAAAAACTGTTTTTT. This gives the protein CASSPDRGRTEKLFF.

The rearrangement uses TRBV12-3 or TRBV12-4 and TRBJ1-2; D is undetermined. The CDR3 totals 14 residues. V was trimmed by 3 bases and J by 1 base, leaving 9 bases between them. The CDR3 nucleotides read TGTGCCAGCAGTTTGGAGGCTATTAACTATGGCTACACCTTC. It encodes CASSLEAINYGYTF.

The V call is TRBV28, the J call TRBJ1-1; perhaps TRBD1 as D (6 bases). The CDR3 spans 15 residues. V was trimmed by 5 bases and J by 1 base, leaving 14 bases between them. From germline, CDR1 is MDHEN and CDR2 SYDVKM. The CDR3 region has the DNA TGTGCCAGCAGTACTTTATCCAGGGGGAACACTGAAGCTTTCTTT. Its translation: CASSTLSRGNTEAFF.

The chain is built from TRBV20-1 and TRBJ2-5, with D possibly being TRBD2 (7 bases). The J call may be in error: the DNA end matches TRBJ2-1 better. The germline CDR1 and CDR2 sequences are DFQATT and SNEGSKA (reference sequence). This CDR3 spans 16 amino acids. CDR3 DNA: TGCAGTGCTCCTCAGACAGGCGCGGGGAGGGAAGAGACCCAGTTCTTC. This translates into CSAPQTGAGREETQFF.

The chain is built from TRBV7-2 and TRBJ2-1, with 15 bases fitting TRBD2. This CDR3 is built from 15 residues. Germline CDR1 SGHTA, CDR2 FQGNSA. The trim removed 5 bases at V and 9 bases at J, leaving 5 bases unmatched. CDR3 nucleotides: TGTGCCAGCAGCCCCGGACTAGCGGGGGGGACTGAGCAGTTCTTC. Amino acids: CASSPGLAGGTEQFF.

V is TRBV7-3 and J is TRBJ2-1, with 12 bases fitting TRBD2. Germline CDR1 is SGHTA and CDR2 is FQGTGA. The CDR3 runs to 18 residues. The V segment lost 5 bases and the J segment 0 bases; nucleotides outside the gene matches: 8. The CDR3: CASSLLAGGSSSYNEQFF. As DNA, the CDR3 is TGTGCCAGCAGCCTACTAGCGGGGGGATCGAGCTCCTACAATGAGCAGTTCTTC.

The chain employs TRBV7-9 and TRBJ2-3, with D tentatively TRBD2 (6 bases). CDR3 length: 15 amino acids. The germline V gene has CDR1 SEHNR and CDR2 FQNEAQ (reference sequence). Between the trimmed V and J ends, which lost 4 bases and 0 bases, there was a span of 11 bases. This chain's CDR3 is CASSWGTYSTDTQYF. The CDR3 bases are TGTGCCAGCAGCTGGGGGACTTATAGCACAGATACGCAGTATTTT. Supplemented by reference TRBV7-9 and TRBJ2-3, the full variable domain reads DTGVSQNPRHKITKRGQNVTFRCDPISEHNRLYWYRQTLGQGPEFLTYFQNEAQLEKSRLLSDRFSAERPKGSFSTLEIQRTEQGDSAMYLCASSWGTYSTDTQYFGPGTRLTVL.

This chain links TRBV3-1 with TRBJ2-4; the match to TRBD2 covers 9 bases. The CDR3 totals 18 residues. Germline CDR1 is LGHDT and CDR2 is YNNKEL (reference sequence). The V and J ends lost 0 bases and 1 base, in that order; junction bases with no gene match: 7. The CDR3 DNA is TGTGCCAGCAGCCAAGAAGGGGCCGCGGGGGGGGCCAAAAACATTCAGTACTTC. Protein sequence: CASSQEGAAGGAKNIQYF.

The table lists this clonotype with a few counts. The chain employs TRBV29-1 and TRBJ1-2; maybe TRBD1 (6 bases). CDR1 is SQVTM and CDR2 is ANQGSEA in the germline V gene. V dropped 2 bases and J dropped 3 bases, with 7 bases sitting between them. The length of the CDR3 is 12 residues. CDR3 protein: CSVEQGYYGYTF. As DNA, the CDR3 is TGCAGCGTTGAACAGGGGTACTATGGCTACACCTTC.

The count of this clonotype is one. This sequence joins TRBV3-1 and TRBJ2-3; 7 nucleotides align to TRBD2. Germline V gives CDR1 LGHDT, CDR2 YNNKEL (reference sequence). CDR3 size: 15 residues. Trimming removed 4 bases from V and 2 bases from J; junction bases left unmatched: 6. The CDR3 DNA sequence: TGTGCCAGCAGCCTTGGACTAGTCCACACAGATACGCAGTATTTT. As protein: CASSLGLVHTDTQYF.

There are a few counts of this clonotype. The V call is TRBV3-1, the J call TRBJ2-7, with 9 nucleotides matching TRBD2. The CDR3 covers 16 residues. V gave up 0 bases and J gave up 0 bases; unmatched junction bases: 3. CDR1 LGHDT and CDR2 YNNKEL come from the germline V gene (reference sequence). The CDR3 nucleotides read TGTGCCAGCAGCCAAGATCGGCGGGGGGGCTCCTACGAGCAGTACTTC. It is translated as CASSQDRRGGSYEQYF.

The chain is built from TRBV5-1 and TRBJ1-6, with D possibly being TRBD1 (5 bases). The germline V gene has CDR1 SGHRS and CDR2 YFSETQ. V lost 5 bases and J lost 5, with 17 bases in between. CDR3 length: 16 residues. This CDR3 is CASSSDSRPNNSPLHF. Here the CDR3 DNA reads TGCGCCAGCAGTTCAGACAGCAGACCCAATAATTCACCCCTCCACTTT.

CDR3 region: CSVRSNKETQYF. CDR3 nucleotides: TGCAGTGTCAGGTCTAACAAAGAGACCCAGTACTTC. V gene TRBV20-1 combines with J gene TRBJ2-5, with D unresolved. This CDR3 spans 12 amino acids. The V end was cut by 7 bases, the J end by 3 bases, with 12 bases between. Germline V CDR1 and CDR2: DFQATT, SNEGSKA (reference sequence).

This rearrangement joins TRBV20-1 to TRBJ2-7, with TRBD1 matching 8 bases. Looked up from germline, CDR1 is DFQATT and CDR2 is SNEGSKA (reference sequence). Unmatched junction bases numbered 18, after V lost 1 base and J lost 4 bases. This CDR3 spans 18 amino acids. The CDR3 DNA reads as TGCAGTGCTAGAGGGGTACGGGCTGCGGGACAGGAGAGTTACGAGCAGTACTTC. Translation gives CSARGVRAAGQESYEQYF.

The chain joins TRBV12-3 or TRBV12-4 to TRBJ1-6; 7 nucleotides line up with TRBD1. The CDR3 has 13 amino acids. J gave up 9 bases and V 4 bases, and 3 bases lay outside the gene matches. The CDR3 nucleotides are TGTGCCAGCAGTTCAGGGGGTAGTTCACCCCTCCACTTT. It codes for CASSSGGSSPLHF.

The chain uses TRBV7-2 and TRBJ2-3; D not certain. V shed 5 bases and J shed 7 bases, with 10 bases lying between them. Germline loops: CDR1 SGHTA, CDR2 FQGNSA. The CDR3 runs to 12 residues. CDR3 amino acids: CASSPGLNTQYF. CDR3 nucleotides: TGTGCCAGCAGCCCCGGGCTGAATACGCAGTATTTT.